The clone carrying this TCR beta chain occurred a few times. Other DNA sequences in this specimen translate into the identical CDR3. Trimming removed 2 bases from V and 4 bases from J, with 9 bases in between. Per the germline V gene, CDR1 is MNHEY and CDR2 is SMNVEV (reference sequence). CDR3 length equals 14 residues. The table came from immunoSEQ multiplex PCR; TCRdb's copy has only in-frame clones and leaves some out. The sample holds around 260,000 clones, 85% to 90% seen once. This sample is drawn from a study of blood T cell repertoires in COVID-19. Study context: Researchers got acute and convalescent COVID-19 samples from the United States, Italy and Spain. T cells, B-cell-depleted T cells, or PBMCs provided the cDNA or gDNA that served as material.

The clonotype originates from a human donor in a cohort sampled during active COVID-19. The chain is built from TRBV27 and TRBJ1-5, with D possibly matching TRBD1 (6 bases). Sample: peripheral blood. DNA of the CDR3: TGTGCCAGCAGTTTACAGGGGAGTAATCAGCCCCAGCATTTT. It codes for CASSLQGSNQPQHF.